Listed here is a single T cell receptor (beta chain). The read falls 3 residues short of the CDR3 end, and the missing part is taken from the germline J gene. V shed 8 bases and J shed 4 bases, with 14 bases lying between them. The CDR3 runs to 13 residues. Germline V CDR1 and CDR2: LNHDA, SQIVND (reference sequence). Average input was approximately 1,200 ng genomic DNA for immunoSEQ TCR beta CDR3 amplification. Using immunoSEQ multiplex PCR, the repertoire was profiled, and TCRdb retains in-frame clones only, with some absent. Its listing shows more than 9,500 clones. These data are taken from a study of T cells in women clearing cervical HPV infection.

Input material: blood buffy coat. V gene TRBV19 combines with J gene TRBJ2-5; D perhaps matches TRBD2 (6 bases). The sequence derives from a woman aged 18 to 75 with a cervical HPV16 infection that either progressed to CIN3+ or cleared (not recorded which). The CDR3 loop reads CASGPPGVETQYF. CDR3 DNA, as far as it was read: TGTGCCAGTGGCCCCCCGGGGGTAGAGACC.